This T cell receptor beta chain was documented in a study of blood T cells in healthy people across ages. Comment on this clonotype: Its target is not known.

The CDR3 totals 15 residues. Per germline, CDR1 SGHRS and CDR2 YFSETQ. The ends lost 3 bases at V and 4 bases at J; junction bases unmatched: 5. Findings and limits, study-wide: PBMCs went unsorted, and a conclusive naive versus antigen-experienced comparison was therefore prevented. Both naive CD4+ cell counts and diversity were greater in long-lived donors than in aged donors.

The authors ran a second PCR of roughly 6 to 12 cycles using a sample-barcoded 5' primer and a J-beta primer mix. Every cDNA molecule bore a tag from a template-switch adaptor containing 12 random nucleotides. TCRdb reprocessed the 5' RACE reads via MiXCR and lists one record per CDR3 protein. The table shows some 1.5 million distinct CDR3 sequences, with 28% occurring only once. The donors, all healthy, were Caucasians living in Russia, aged about 6 to 90. The sample consisted of blood. The V and J genes are TRBV5-1 and TRBJ2-1; TRBD1 matches at 9 bases. This receptor was taken from a woman aged 30 to 39 in good health. The CDR3 protein is CASSSAGQGYNEQFF. In DNA form, the CDR3 reads TGCGCCAGCAGCTCCGCGGGACAGGGATACAATGAGCAGTTCTTC.